This TCR beta chain was found in a study of post-analysis software for immune sequencing data. Remarks on this clonotype: Antigen unknown.

TCR beta libraries were prepared from cDNA with unique molecular identifiers. TCRdb recomputed calls from the PCR reads with MiXCR, one row per CDR3 protein. Of some 240,000 distinct CDR3 sequences listed, less than 40% are singletons. J gave up 4 bases and V 6 bases, and 5 bases lay outside the gene matches. Germline V lookup: CDR1 SGHRS, CDR2 YFSETQ. The CDR3 is 14 residues long. General study points: F measure grouped same-batch samples tightly together. In multiple sclerosis, normalized Chao1 diversity was significantly below that of controls. In patients, TRBV5-6, TRBV5-1 and TRBV20-1 belonged to five or six TRBV segments found more frequently than in controls.

The material sequenced was blood. This chain connects TRBV5-1 to TRBJ2-1; TRBD2 matches 9 bases. The TCR sequence derives from a girl between 5 and 17 years old with multiple sclerosis. The CDR3 DNA reads as TGCGCCAGCAATGGCGGGAGGGCGTACAATGAGCAGTTCTTC. Translation: CASNGGRAYNEQFF.